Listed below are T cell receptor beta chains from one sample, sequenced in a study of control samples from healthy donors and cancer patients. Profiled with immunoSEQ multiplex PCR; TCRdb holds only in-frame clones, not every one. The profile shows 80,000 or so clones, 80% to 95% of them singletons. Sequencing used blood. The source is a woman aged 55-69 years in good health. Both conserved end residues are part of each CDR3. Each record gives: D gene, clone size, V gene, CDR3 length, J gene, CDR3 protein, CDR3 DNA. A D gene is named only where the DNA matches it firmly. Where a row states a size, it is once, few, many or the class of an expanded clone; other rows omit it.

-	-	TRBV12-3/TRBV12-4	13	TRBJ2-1	CASSRDPDNEQFF	TGTGCCAGCAGTAGGGACCCCGACAATGAGCAGTTCTTC
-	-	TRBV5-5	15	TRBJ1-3	CASRRQKGSGNTIYF	TGTGCCAGCAGGAGACAGAAAGGCTCTGGAAACACCATATATTTT
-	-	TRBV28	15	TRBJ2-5	CASSGTGFRIETQYF	TGTGCCAGCAGTGGCACAGGGTTTCGAATAGAGACCCAGTACTTC
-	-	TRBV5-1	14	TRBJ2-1	CASSGRTDSNEQFF	TGCGCCAGCAGCGGAAGGACAGACAGCAATGAGCAGTTCTTC
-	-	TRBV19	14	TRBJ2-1	CASRRTGADNEQFF	TGTGCCAGTAGAAGAACGGGAGCGGACAATGAGCAGTTCTTC
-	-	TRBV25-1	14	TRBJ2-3	CASSEPASTDTQYF	TGTGCCAGCAGTGAACCGGCGAGCACAGATACGCAGTATTTT
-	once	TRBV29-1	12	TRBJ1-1	CSVRGGGTEAFF	TGCAGCGTTCGTGGGGGGGGCACTGAAGCTTTCTTT
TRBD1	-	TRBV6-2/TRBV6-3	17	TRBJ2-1	CASSSSAGTALDSEQFF	TGTGCCAGCAGTTCGTCCGCCGGGACAGCTTTGGATAGTGAGCAGTTCTTC
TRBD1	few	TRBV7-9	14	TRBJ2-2	CASKEDRVTGELFF	TGTGCCAGCAAGGAGGACAGGGTCACCGGGGAGCTGTTTTTT
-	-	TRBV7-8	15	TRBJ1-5	CASSLRPRGDQPQHF	TGTGCCAGCAGCTTAAGACCCCGGGGAGACCAGCCCCAGCATTTT
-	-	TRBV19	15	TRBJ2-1	CASSTRRTNANEQFF	TGTGCCAGTAGTACCAGGAGGACTAACGCTAATGAGCAGTTCTTC
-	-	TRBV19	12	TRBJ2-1	CASSIEGPEQFF	TGTGCCAGTAGTATAGAGGGACCAGAGCAGTTCTTC
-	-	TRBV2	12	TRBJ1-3	CASSERGNTIYF	TGTGCCAGCAGTGAACGGGGAAACACCATATATTTT
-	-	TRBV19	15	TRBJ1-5	CASSIQTGPNQPQHF	TGTGCCAGTAGTATTCAGACAGGCCCCAATCAGCCCCAGCATTTT
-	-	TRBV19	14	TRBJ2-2	CASSIGRGTGELFF	TGTGCCAGTAGTATCGGGCGGGGCACCGGGGAGCTGTTTTTT
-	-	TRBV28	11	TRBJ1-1	CASSFYTEAFF	TGTGCCAGCAGTTTCTACACTGAAGCTTTCTTT
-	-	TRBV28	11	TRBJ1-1	CASTTGTEAFF	TGTGCCAGCACCACGGGGACTGAAGCTTTCTTT
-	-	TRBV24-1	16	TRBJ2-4	CATSDSQGGDKNIQYF	TGTGCCACCAGTGACTCCCAGGGGGGGGACAAAAACATTCAGTACTTC
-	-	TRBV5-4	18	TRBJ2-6	CASSLVGPAFSGANVLTF	TGTGCCAGCAGCTTGGTGGGGCCCGCCTTCTCTGGGGCCAACGTCCTGACTTTC
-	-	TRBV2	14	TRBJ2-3	CASGTWTYTDTQYF	TGTGCCAGCGGTACCTGGACTTACACAGATACGCAGTATTTT
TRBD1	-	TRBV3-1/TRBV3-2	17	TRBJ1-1	CASSQDFRDRANTEAFF	TGTGCCAGCAGCCAAGACTTTCGGGACAGGGCTAACACTGAAGCTTTCTTT
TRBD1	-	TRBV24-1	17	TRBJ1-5	CATSEGTGLPSNQPQHF	TGTGCCACCAGTGAGGGGACAGGGCTACCTAGCAATCAGCCCCAGCATTTT
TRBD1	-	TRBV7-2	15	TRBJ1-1	CASSLRGQGLSEAFF	TGTGCCAGCAGCTTAAGGGGACAGGGTCTATCGGAAGCTTTCTTT
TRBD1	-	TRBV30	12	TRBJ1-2	CACGRTGLGYTF	TGTGCCTGCGGCCGGACAGGGCTTGGCTACACCTTC
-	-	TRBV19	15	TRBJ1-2	CASISNPGQLYGYTF	TGTGCCAGTATCTCAAACCCCGGACAGCTCTATGGCTACACCTTC
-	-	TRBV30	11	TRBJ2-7	CAWSRTYEQYF	TGTGCCTGGAGTCGTACTTACGAGCAGTACTTC
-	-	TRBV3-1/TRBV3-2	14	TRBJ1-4	CASSQRGGKEKLFF	TGTGCCAGCAGCCAACGGGGGGGAAAAGAAAAACTGTTTTTT
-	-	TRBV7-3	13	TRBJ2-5	CASSLSVKETQYF	TGTGCCAGCAGCTTAAGTGTAAAAGAGACCCAGTACTTC
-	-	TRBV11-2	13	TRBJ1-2	CASSFGSNYGYTF	TGTGCCAGCAGCTTTGGCAGCAACTATGGCTACACCTTC
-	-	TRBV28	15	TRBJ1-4	CASSGSTASYEKLFF	TGTGCCAGCAGTGGATCGACAGCTTCCTATGAAAAACTGTTTTTT
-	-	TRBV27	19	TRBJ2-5	CASSFSFSRVGGIQETQYF	TGTGCCAGCAGTTTCTCGTTCTCTCGTGTGGGAGGCATACAAGAGACCCAGTACTTC
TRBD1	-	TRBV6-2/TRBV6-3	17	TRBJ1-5	CASNPRGKQGYSQPQHF	TGTGCCAGCAACCCTCGCGGAAAACAGGGGTATAGTCAGCCCCAGCATTTT
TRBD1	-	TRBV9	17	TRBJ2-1	CASSVGSGTGEYNEQFF	TGTGCCAGCAGCGTAGGATCTGGGACAGGAGAATACAATGAGCAGTTCTTC
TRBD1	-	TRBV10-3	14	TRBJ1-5	CAISAGTGHQPQHF	TGTGCCATCAGTGCTGGGACAGGGCATCAGCCCCAGCATTTT
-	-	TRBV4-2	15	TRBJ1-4	CASSQERGLLEKLFF	TGTGCCAGCAGCCAAGAGCGGGGACTCTTGGAAAAACTGTTTTTT
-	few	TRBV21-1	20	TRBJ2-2	CASSERTSGRAPRYTGELFF	TGTGCCAGCAGCGAAAGGACTAGCGGGAGGGCCCCAAGGTACACCGGGGAGCTGTTTTTT
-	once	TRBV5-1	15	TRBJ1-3	CASSLVGASGNTIYF	TGCGCCAGCAGCTTGGTAGGAGCCTCTGGAAACACCATATATTTT
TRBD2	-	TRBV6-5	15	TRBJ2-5	CASSLRGLYQETQYF	TGTGCCAGCAGTTTACGGGGACTATACCAAGAGACCCAGTACTTC
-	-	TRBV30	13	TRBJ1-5	CAWGEQGGQPQHF	TGTGCCTGGGGGGAACAGGGAGGTCAGCCCCAGCATTTT
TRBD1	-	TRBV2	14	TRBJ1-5	CASSYRTGAQPQHF	TGTGCCAGCAGTTATAGGACAGGGGCTCAGCCCCAGCATTTT
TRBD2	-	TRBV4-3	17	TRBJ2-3	CASSQDYLAGNTDTQYF	TGCGCCAGCAGCCAAGATTACCTAGCGGGTAACACAGATACGCAGTATTTT
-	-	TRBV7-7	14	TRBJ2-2	CASSLRGAAGELFF	TGTGCTAGCAGCTTAAGGGGGGCGGCCGGGGAGCTGTTTTTT
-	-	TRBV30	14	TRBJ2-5	CAWSTGGPQETQYF	TGTGCCTGGAGTACCGGGGGGCCTCAAGAGACCCAGTACTTC
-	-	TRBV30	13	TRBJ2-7	CAWSARISYEQYF	TGCGCCTGGAGTGCGCGCATCTCCTACGAGCAGTACTTC
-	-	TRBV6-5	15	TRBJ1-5	CASTRDLYSNQPQHF	TGTGCCAGCACGCGGGATCTTTATAGCAATCAGCCCCAGCATTTT
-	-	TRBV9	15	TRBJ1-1	CASSDGALRNTEAFF	TGTGCCAGCAGCGATGGGGCCCTACGAAACACTGAAGCTTTCTTT
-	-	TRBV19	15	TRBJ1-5	CASVGGRLSNQPQHF	TGTGCCAGTGTTGGGGGACGGCTTAGCAATCAGCCCCAGCATTTT
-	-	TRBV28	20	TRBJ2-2	CASNSFSLGKQGRNAGELFF	TGTGCCAGCAATTCTTTTTCGTTGGGCAAACAGGGTAGGAATGCCGGGGAGCTGTTTTTT
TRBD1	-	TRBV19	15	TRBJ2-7	CASSIIRQGAGEQYF	TGTGCCAGTAGTATAATTCGACAGGGGGCTGGCGAGCAGTACTTC